The 7 T cell receptor beta chains presented below share a single source sample, sequenced in a study of T cell repertoires in cytomegalovirus infection. Their antigens remain unidentified. TCRdb recomputed calls from the reads with MiXCR, one row per CDR3 protein. The sample consists of more than 65,000 distinct CDR3 sequences, approximately 45% of them appearing once. The sequenced sample was CD8+ T cells from cultured PBMCs, obtained from culture after CMV antigen stimulation. The receptors were gathered from a human donor in good health (CMV status not recorded). Some clones in this sample may be carry-over from other donors' samples.

This chain joins TRBV7-6 and TRBJ1-3; TRBD1 is a possible D gene (6 bases). CDR3 size: 18 residues. V was pared by 2 bases and J by 2 bases, with 19 bases between. Looked up from germline, CDR1 is SGHVS and CDR2 is FNYEAQ. The CDR3 sequence: CASSLYHPTRGTGNTIYF. The CDR3 DNA sequence: TGTGCCAGCAGCTTATATCATCCCACCAGGGGCACTGGAAACACCATATATTTT.

V gene TRBV13 combines with J gene TRBJ2-7, with a possible D match to TRBD2 (6 bases). V was cut by 0 bases and J by 6 bases, with 9 bases left in between. The CDR3 runs to 13 residues. Germline loops: CDR1 PRHDT, CDR2 FYEKMQ (reference sequence). The CDR3 DNA follows: TGTGCCAGCAGCTTAGGCCGAGCGGGCGAGCAGTACTTC. It specifies CASSLGRAGEQYF.

This chain joins TRBV7-2 and TRBJ2-1, with D possibly matching TRBD2 (5 bases). V shed 1 base and J shed 8 bases, with 15 bases lying between them. This CDR3 has 15 amino acids. The germline CDR1 and CDR2 sequences are SGHTA and FQGNSA. The CDR3 bases are TGTGCCAGCAGCTTAGGTCGGCTAGCTTCGGATGAGCAGTTCTTC. It translates to CASSLGRLASDEQFF.

In regard to this clonotype: Relative to the germline gene, one junction end is altered; a read error may explain this. The rearrangement joins TRBV7-9 to TRBJ2-7; tentatively, D is TRBD1 or TRBD2 (7 bases each). This CDR3 has 13 residues. The germline V gene encodes CDR1 SEHNR and CDR2 FQNEAQ (reference sequence). CDR3 in amino acids: CASSQSSGGGGLF. CDR3 bases: TGTGCCAGCAGCCAATCCTCAGGGGGAGGGGGGTTATTC. The entire variable domain, with the rest obtained from reference TRBV7-9 and TRBJ2-7, is as follows: DTGVSQNPRHKITKRGQNVTFRCDPISEHNRLYWYRQTLGQGPEFLTYFQNEAQLEKSRLLSDRFSAERPKGSFSTLEIQRTEQGDSAMYLCASSQSSGGGGLFGPGTRLTVT.

This sequence joins TRBV7-6 and TRBJ2-1; 12 bases map to TRBD2. The V gene end was trimmed by 0 bases and the J gene end by 5 bases; junction bases not matched to a gene: 8. The CDR3 totals 18 residues. Germline-derived CDR1 and CDR2 are SGHVS and FNYEAQ. The CDR3 loop reads CASSLALSGLAGDNEQFF. The CDR3 nucleotides are TGTGCCAGCAGCTTAGCCCTCTCGGGACTAGCGGGTGACAATGAGCAGTTCTTC. Full variable domain (remainder filled in from reference TRBV7-6 and TRBJ2-1): GAGVSQSPRYKVTKRGQDVALRCDPISGHVSLYWYRQALGQGPEFLTYFNYEAQQDKSGLPNDRFSAERPEGSISTLTIQRTEQRDSAMYRCASSLALSGLAGDNEQFFGPGTRLTVL.

This chain connects TRBV19 to TRBJ2-1, with D uncertain. The CDR3 is made up of 12 amino acids. Per germline, CDR1 LNHDA and CDR2 SQIVND (reference sequence). Trimming stripped 7 bases from V and 4 bases from J, with 8 bases between. This CDR3 is CASNNLYNEQFF. CDR3 nucleotides: TGTGCCAGTAACAATCTGTACAATGAGCAGTTCTTC.

The genes are TRBV20-1 and TRBJ1-5, with 9 positions matching TRBD1. CDR1 DFQATT and CDR2 SNEGSKA come from the germline V gene (reference sequence). The CDR3 runs to 15 residues. V was pared by 6 bases and J by 2 bases, with 8 bases of the junction left unmatched. The CDR3 loop is CSARTGGKGNQPQHF. The CDR3 DNA reads as TGCAGTGCCCGCACAGGGGGCAAGGGCAATCAGCCCCAGCATTTT.